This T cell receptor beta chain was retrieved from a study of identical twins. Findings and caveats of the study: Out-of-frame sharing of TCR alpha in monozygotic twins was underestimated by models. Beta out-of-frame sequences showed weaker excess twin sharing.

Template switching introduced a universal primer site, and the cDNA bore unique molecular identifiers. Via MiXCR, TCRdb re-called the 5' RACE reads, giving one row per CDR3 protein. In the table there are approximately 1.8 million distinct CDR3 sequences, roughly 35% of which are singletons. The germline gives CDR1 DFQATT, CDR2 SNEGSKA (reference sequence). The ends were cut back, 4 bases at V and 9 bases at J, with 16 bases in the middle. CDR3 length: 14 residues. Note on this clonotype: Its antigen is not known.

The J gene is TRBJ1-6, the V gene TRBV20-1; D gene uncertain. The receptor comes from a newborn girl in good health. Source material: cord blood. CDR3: CSATPLAGGSPLHF. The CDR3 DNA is TGCAGTGCTACCCCCTTAGCTGGCGGTTCACCCCTCCACTTT.